These T cell receptor beta chains were read from a single sample in a study of cytomegalovirus exposure and HLA in healthy donors. Here immunoSEQ multiplex PCR was the method, and the copy in TCRdb shows in-frame clones only, minus some. Here the sample spans about 100,000 clones, over 75% being singletons. Material for sequencing was PBMCs. The origin of the receptors is a young woman in good health and CMV-seropositive. Each CDR3 is given with its conserved first and last residue. The order of the fields is V gene, J gene, CDR3 length, clone size, D gene, CDR3 DNA, CDR3 protein. The D gene is left open where the match is weak. Where a row states a size, it is once, few, many or the class of an expanded clone; other rows omit it.

>TRBV10-3|TRBJ1-1|13|NA|NA
TGTGCCACCCACCCAGGTTACGACACTGAAGCTTTCTTT
CATHPGYDTEAFF
>TRBV27|TRBJ2-1|15|NA|TRBD2
TGTGCCAGCAGTCCCCCTAGCGGGAGAATCGATGAGCAGTTCTTC
CASSPPSGRIDEQFF
>TRBV5-6|TRBJ2-7|14|few|NA
TGTGCCAGCAGCCCAGGGTGGAACTCCTACGAGCAGTACTTC
CASSPGWNSYEQYF
>TRBV6-6|TRBJ1-1|14|NA|TRBD1
TGTGCCAGCAGACCCCAGGGGGCGGTCGCTGAAGCTTTCTTT
CASRPQGAVAEAFF
>TRBV28|TRBJ2-1|14|NA|TRBD1
TGTGCCAGCAGCCCCGACAGGGTCTACAATGAGCAGTTCTTC
CASSPDRVYNEQFF
>TRBV5-6|TRBJ1-2|12|NA|NA
TGTGCCAGCAGCTTGAGCGGCTATGGCTACACCTTC
CASSLSGYGYTF
>TRBV7-9|TRBJ1-1|14|NA|NA
TGTGCCAGCAGTCGTTCACAGGAGAACACTGAAGCTTTCTTT
CASSRSQENTEAFF
>TRBV30|TRBJ2-7|13|once|TRBD2
TGTGCCTGTAAAGCGGGAAAAGCCTACGAGCAGTACTTC
CACKAGKAYEQYF
>TRBV5-4|TRBJ2-7|14|NA|NA
TGTGCCAGCAGCCAGGACAGCGCATCCTACGAGCAGTACTTC
CASSQDSASYEQYF
>TRBV5-1|TRBJ2-3|13|once|NA
TGCGCCAGCAGATTAGCGGTGGGGGATACGCAGTATTTT
CASRLAVGDTQYF
>TRBV5-1|TRBJ2-7|14|NA|TRBD2
TGCGCCAGTTCGACTAGCGGGAGTAGCGACGAGCAGTACTTC
CASSTSGSSDEQYF
>TRBV19|TRBJ2-7|14|NA|TRBD1
TGTGCCAGTAGCCTGACAGGGGTAGAATACGAGCAGTACTTC
CASSLTGVEYEQYF
>TRBV28|TRBJ2-3|13|NA|NA
TGTGCCAGCTTCGGGGGTATCACAGATACGCAGTATTTT
CASFGGITDTQYF
>TRBV27|TRBJ2-2|18|NA|NA
TGTGCCAGCAGTTTATCGTATGGGCACCTCGCGAACACCGGGGAGCTGTTTTTT
CASSLSYGHLANTGELFF
>TRBV7-2|TRBJ1-4|15|NA|NA
TGTGCCAGCAGCCCCCAGGGCAGGGAGGCGGAAAAACTGTTTTTT
CASSPQGREAEKLFF
>TRBV7-3|TRBJ2-2|14|NA|NA
TGTGCCAGCAGCTTAACCACGGACACCGGGGAGCTGTTTTTT
CASSLTTDTGELFF
>TRBV28|TRBJ2-7|16|NA|TRBD2
TGTGCCACCAGCGGGACTAGCGGGAGTCGGAGGGACGAGCAGTACTTC
CATSGTSGSRRDEQYF
>TRBV7-9|TRBJ1-4|13|NA|NA
TGTGCCAGCAGCTTGGACAGTAATGAAAAACTGTTTTTT
CASSLDSNEKLFF
>TRBV27|TRBJ2-7|17|NA|NA
TGTGCCAGCAGTTTATCCGGGGGGCTCCTATTTGCCTACGAGCAGTACTTC
CASSLSGGLLFAYEQYF
>TRBV5-1|TRBJ1-1|15|NA|TRBD1
TGCGCCAGCAGCGAGACAGGGGGCCTAGGGACTGAAGCTTTCTTT
CASSETGGLGTEAFF
>TRBV15|TRBJ1-5|15|NA|TRBD1
TGTGCCACCAGCACCCGGGACAGAAACAATCAGCCCCAGCATTTT
CATSTRDRNNQPQHF
>TRBV9|TRBJ2-3|14|NA|TRBD2
TGTGCCAGCAGAGCGGGAGGATACGGGGATACGCAGTATTTT
CASRAGGYGDTQYF
>TRBV5-8|TRBJ1-1|17|NA|TRBD1
TGTGCCAGCAGCTTGAGTACAGGGGCGGGCCTGAACACTGAAGCTTTCTTT
CASSLSTGAGLNTEAFF
>TRBV5-6|TRBJ1-2|14|NA|NA
TGTGCCAGCAGCACTCAACAGGGAAACTATGGCTACACCTTC
CASSTQQGNYGYTF
>TRBV11-2|TRBJ1-5|13|NA|NA
TGTGCCAGCAGCTTAGTAGCTAATCAGCCCCAGCATTTT
CASSLVANQPQHF
>TRBV15|TRBJ2-7|16|NA|TRBD2
TGTGCCACCAGCGGATGGACTAGCGGGAGAGAGTACGAGCAGTACTTC
CATSGWTSGREYEQYF
>TRBV4-1|TRBJ2-1|16|once|TRBD2
TGCGCCAGCAGCCAGGTAGCGGGAGATGTTACCAATGAGCAGTTCTTC
CASSQVAGDVTNEQFF
>TRBV6-6|TRBJ2-7|16|NA|TRBD2
TGTGCCAGCAGTTACGTCTTAGCGGGAGGCGCCTACGAGCAGTACTTC
CASSYVLAGGAYEQYF
>TRBV30|TRBJ2-3|15|NA|NA
TGTGCCTGGAGAGAAGGACAGGGAGGGTCAGATACGCAGTATTTT
CAWREGQGGSDTQYF
>TRBV5-6|TRBJ2-1|15|few|TRBD2
TGTGCCAGCAGCTTGTCGGGAGGCTCCTACAATGAGCAGTTCTTC
CASSLSGGSYNEQFF
>TRBV10-2|TRBJ1-4|15|NA|TRBD1
TGCGCCAGCAGTGAGTCAAGGCAGGGGGGAGAAAAACTGTTTTTT
CASSESRQGGEKLFF
>TRBV5-1|TRBJ1-1|14|NA|TRBD1
TGCGCCAGCAGCTCGACAGGGTTTGGCACTGAAGCTTTCTTT
CASSSTGFGTEAFF
>TRBV7-3|TRBJ2-5|14|NA|NA
TGTGCCAGCAGCCCCTTCCCCGTATCCGAGACCCAGTACTTC
CASSPFPVSETQYF
>TRBV5-6|TRBJ2-7|12|few|NA
TGTGCCAGCAGCTGGGGCGTCTACGAGCAGTACTTC
CASSWGVYEQYF
>TRBV6-1|TRBJ1-4|15|once|NA
TGTGCCAGCAAGTCGGGAGGAGCAACTAATGAAAAACTGTTTTTT
CASKSGGATNEKLFF
>TRBV6-5|TRBJ2-7|14|NA|TRBD1
TGTGCCAGCAGAGACAGGGGGGCCCTCGGCGAGCAGTACTTC
CASRDRGALGEQYF
>TRBV2|TRBJ2-3|14|NA|NA
TGTGCCAGCAAGGCGGAGTACGGCACAGATACGCAGTATTTT
CASKAEYGTDTQYF
>TRBV30|TRBJ2-3|13|NA|NA
TGTGCCTGGAATCAGGGTATTATTGATACGCAGTATTTT
CAWNQGIIDTQYF
>TRBV6-1|TRBJ2-1|16|NA|TRBD1
TGTGCCAGCAGTGGACTGGGACAGAGCCTTTACAATGAGCAGTTCTTC
CASSGLGQSLYNEQFF
>TRBV28|TRBJ2-7|13|NA|TRBD1
TGTGCCAGCAGGGGGACAGGGGAAGACGAGCAGTACTTC
CASRGTGEDEQYF
>TRBV30|TRBJ2-1|12|NA|NA
TGTGCCTGGAGTGTATCTTCCTATGAGCAGTTCTTC
CAWSVSSYEQFF
>TRBV7-2|TRBJ2-1|15|few|TRBD2
TGTGCCAGCAGCTTGAGGACTAGCAGCTACAATGAGCAGTTCTTC
CASSLRTSSYNEQFF